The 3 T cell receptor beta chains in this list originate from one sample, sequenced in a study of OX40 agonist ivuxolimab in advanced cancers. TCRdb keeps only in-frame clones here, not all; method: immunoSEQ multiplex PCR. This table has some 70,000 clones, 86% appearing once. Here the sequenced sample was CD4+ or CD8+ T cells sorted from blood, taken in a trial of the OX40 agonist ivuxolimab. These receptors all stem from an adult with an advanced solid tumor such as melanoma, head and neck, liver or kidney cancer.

Written as DNA, the CDR3 is TGTGCCTGGGGAACCACAGGGACCTCCCAGGGGGGCTACACCTTC. Translating gives CAWGTTGTSQGGYTF. V is TRBV30 and J is TRBJ1-2; D perhaps matches TRBD1 (6 bases). Trimming removed 5 bases from V and 8 bases from J, with 24 bases in between. CDR1 is GTSNPN and CDR2 is SVGIG in the germline V gene (reference sequence). The CDR3 runs to 15 residues. The whole variable domain, filled in from reference TRBV30 and TRBJ1-2, reads SQTIHQWPATLVQPVGSPLSLECTVEGTSNPNLYWYRQAAGRGLQLLFYSVGIGQISSEVPQNLSASRPQDRQFILSSKKLLLSDSGFYLCAWGTTGTSQGGYTFGSGTRLTVV.

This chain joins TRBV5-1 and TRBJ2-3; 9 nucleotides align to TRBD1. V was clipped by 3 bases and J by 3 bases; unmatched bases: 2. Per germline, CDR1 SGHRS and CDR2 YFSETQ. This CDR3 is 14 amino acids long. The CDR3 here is CASSSTGGTDTQYF. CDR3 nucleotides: TGCGCCAGCAGCTCGACAGGGGGTACAGATACGCAGTATTTT.

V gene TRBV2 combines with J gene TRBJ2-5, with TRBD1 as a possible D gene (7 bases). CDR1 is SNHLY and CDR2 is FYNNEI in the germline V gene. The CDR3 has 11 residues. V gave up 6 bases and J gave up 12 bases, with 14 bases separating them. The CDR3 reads CASRRDSRKYF. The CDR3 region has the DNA TGTGCCAGCAGGCGGGACAGCCGAAAGTACTTC.